The clone carrying this T cell receptor beta chain was observed many times. This CDR3 contains 13 residues. With 6 bases removed from V and 1 base from J, the gap between germline ends came to 10 bases. Germline CDR1 KGHSH, CDR2 LQKENI. The data are from a study of T-cell reconstitution after alpha-beta-depleted transplantation in children. Unique molecular identifiers were used in preparing the TCRbeta library. Via MiXCR, TCRdb re-called the PCR reads, giving one row per CDR3 protein. The table has around 180,000 distinct CDR3 sequences, 8.5% to 14% seen once. Sample: PBMCs, taken before TCRalphabeta/CD19-depleted stem cell transplant. The origin of this receptor is a boy between 2 and 10 years old with acute myeloid leukemia, due to receive a stem cell transplant. V is TRBV18 and J is TRBJ2-7, with D possibly being TRBD1 (5 bases). Here the CDR3 reads CASSQDMSYEQYV. CDR3 DNA: TGTGCCAGCTCCCAGGACATGTCCTACGAGCAGTACGTC.